The clone carrying this T cell receptor beta chain was observed once. Deep was the level used in running the assay. Assay: immunoSEQ multiplex PCR; the TCRdb copy retains only in-frame clones and omits some. The sample has approximately 110,000 clones, about 67% seen once. V was clipped by 1 base and J by 5 bases, with 19 bases between them. There are 17 residues in the CDR3. From germline, CDR1 is SEHNR and CDR2 FQNEAQ (reference sequence). This sample is part of a study of shared clonotypes between healthy human individuals. Turning to the study itself: The donor pool was made up of a couple of women and three men aged 18 to 49.

Every donor was a Caucasian adult from Nashville, Tennessee. Both CD45RO+ cells and CCR7-negative CD45RA+ TemRA cells were combined to make up CD8 memory. The chain employs TRBV7-9 and TRBJ2-3; the D gene is possibly TRBD1 (7 bases). The sequence was obtained from a woman younger than 45 in good health. Sequencing used memory CD8+ T cells sorted from blood. Subset here: CD45RO+ cells pooled with CCR7-negative TemRA cells. The CDR3 bases are TGTGCCAGCAGCTTAGGGAGACAGGGACGGGAGAAAGATACGCAGTATTTT. Its translation is CASSLGRQGREKDTQYF.